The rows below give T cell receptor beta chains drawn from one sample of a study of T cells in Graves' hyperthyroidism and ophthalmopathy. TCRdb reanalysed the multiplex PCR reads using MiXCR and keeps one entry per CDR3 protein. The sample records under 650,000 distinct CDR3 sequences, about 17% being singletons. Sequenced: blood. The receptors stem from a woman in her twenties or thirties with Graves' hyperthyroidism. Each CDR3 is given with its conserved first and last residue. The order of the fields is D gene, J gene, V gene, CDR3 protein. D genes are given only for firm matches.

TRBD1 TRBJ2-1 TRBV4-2 CASSQDRGFGNEQFF
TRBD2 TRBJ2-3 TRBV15 CATSRPAGVQNTQYF
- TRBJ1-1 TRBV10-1 CASSTGAEAFF
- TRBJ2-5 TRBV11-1 CATTGAGRQETQYF
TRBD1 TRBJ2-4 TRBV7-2 CASSQGAGGRWAKNIQYF
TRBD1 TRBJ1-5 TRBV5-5 CASSRLAGQGSQPQHF
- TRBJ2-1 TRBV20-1 CSASLGGADEQFF
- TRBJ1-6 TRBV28 CASRVRGIGGHSPLHF
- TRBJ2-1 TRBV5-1 CASSLFGGPAYNEQFF
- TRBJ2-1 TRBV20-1 CSARDRKGLNWNEQFF